This T cell receptor (beta chain) was recorded in a study of blood T cell repertoires in COVID-19. Across the whole study: T cells, B-cell-depleted T cells, or PBMCs provided the cDNA or gDNA that served as material.

The authors' processing: Amplifying reference gene primers gave estimates of nucleated cell counts. Clones were read by immunoSEQ multiplex PCR, and TCRdb kept only the in-frame ones, dropping some. That table furnishes V, J and clone size, whereas the DNA furnished D and trimming. This sample carries approximately 160,000 clones, 76% of them seen once, and the ten largest clones take 3.7%. This CDR3 region has 17 residues. Germline assignment: CDR1 LGHDT and CDR2 YNNKEL (reference sequence). V lost 4 bases to trimming and J lost 6 bases, with 19 bases between them. This sequence was found in an elderly woman with acute or convalescent COVID-19. What was sequenced was peripheral blood. The V gene is TRBV3-1 (or the pseudogene TRBV3-2), the J gene TRBJ1-6; possible D gene TRBD1, 5 bases. CDR3 nucleotides: TGTGCCAGCAGCCCCGGGAGGGACGCCTGGCGTAATTCACCCCTCCACTTT. Its translation is CASSPGRDAWRNSPLHF.